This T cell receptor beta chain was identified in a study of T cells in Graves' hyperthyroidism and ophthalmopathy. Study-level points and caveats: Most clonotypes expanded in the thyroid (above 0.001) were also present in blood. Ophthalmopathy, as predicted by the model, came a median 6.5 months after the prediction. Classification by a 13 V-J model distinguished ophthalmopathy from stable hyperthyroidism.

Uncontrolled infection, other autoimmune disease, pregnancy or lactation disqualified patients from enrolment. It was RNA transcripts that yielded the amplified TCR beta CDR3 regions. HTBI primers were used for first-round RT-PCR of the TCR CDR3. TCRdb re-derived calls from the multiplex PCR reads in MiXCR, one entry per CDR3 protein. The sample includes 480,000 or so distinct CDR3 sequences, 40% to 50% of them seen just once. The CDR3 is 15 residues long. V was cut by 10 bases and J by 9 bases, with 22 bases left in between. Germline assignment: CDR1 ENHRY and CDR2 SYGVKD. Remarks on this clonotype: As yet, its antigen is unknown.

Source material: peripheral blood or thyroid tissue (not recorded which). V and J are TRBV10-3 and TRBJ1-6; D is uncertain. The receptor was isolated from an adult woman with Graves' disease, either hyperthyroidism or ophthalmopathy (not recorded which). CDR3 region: CASSLTHRTGSPLHF. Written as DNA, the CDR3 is TGTGCCAGCAGCCTAACACATAGGACGGGTTCACCCCTCCACTTT.